These 5 T cell receptor beta chains came from one sample sequenced in a study of CD8 T cells in Susac syndrome. When the RNA was reverse transcribed, random hexamers were used with an input of 0.5 to 1 ug. From the immunoSEQ multiplex PCR reads, TCRdb called clonotypes with MiXCR, one entry per CDR3 protein. The profile covers about 300,000 distinct CDR3 sequences, with around 89% appearing a single time and approximately 0.18% taken by the ten largest. The sample was CD8+ T cells from PBMCs. The receptors were sampled from a human donor with multiple sclerosis.

The V call is TRBV12-3 or TRBV12-4, the J call TRBJ1-1; D is possibly TRBD1 (5 bases). The CDR3 runs 14 residues. Trimming shortened V by 4 bases and J by 3 bases, and 12 bases separated the two germline ends. CDR3 sequence: CASSSHGGDTEAFF. The DNA for the CDR3 is TGTGCCAGCAGTTCTCACGGGGGGGACACTGAAGCTTTCTTT.

This clonotype occurred once. This sequence joins TRBV14 and TRBJ2-7; the match to TRBD1 covers 10 bases. The germline V gene encodes CDR1 SGHDN and CDR2 FVKESK. V trimming: 0 bases; J trimming: 5 bases; junction bases outside the gene matches: 7. CDR3 length: 16 amino acids. The CDR3 is CASSQEGQGVLDEQYF. The CDR3 region has the DNA TGTGCCAGCAGCCAAGAAGGACAGGGGGTATTGGACGAGCAGTACTTC.

The chain combines TRBV13 with TRBJ2-1; no clear D gene. The V end was cut by 2 bases, the J end by 10 bases, with 9 bases between. The CDR3 has 12 residues. In germline, CDR1 is PRHDT, CDR2 FYEKMQ (reference sequence). The CDR3 DNA is TGTGCCAGCAGCTTAAGGCCACGAGAGCAGTTCTTC. Residues: CASSLRPREQFF.

This sequence joins TRBV25-1 and TRBJ2-6, with D unresolved. Looked up from germline, CDR1 is MGHDK and CDR2 is SYGVNS. Trimming removed 3 bases from V and 0 bases from J, with 6 bases in between. The CDR3 length is 15 residues. CDR3 region: CASSDWFSGANVLTF. The CDR3 coding sequence is TGTGCCAGCAGTGATTGGTTCTCTGGGGCCAACGTCCTGACTTTC.

The V gene is TRBV9, the J gene TRBJ2-1, with 7 bases lining up with TRBD2. Unmatched junction bases numbered 3, after V lost 0 bases and J lost 0 bases. This CDR3 has 16 amino acids. The V gene's germline CDR1 is SGDLS and CDR2 YYNGEE. The CDR3 DNA is TGTGCCAGCAGCGTAGTTTCGGGGGGCTCCTACAATGAGCAGTTCTTC. Translated, it gives CASSVVSGGSYNEQFF.